The rows below give T cell receptor beta chains drawn from one sample of a study of shared clonotypes between healthy human individuals. Sequencing used immunoSEQ multiplex PCR; TCRdb keeps in-frame clones, though not all of them. Among some 2.1 million clones listed, over 85% were seen once. The material sequenced was naive CD8+ T cells from PBMCs. The receptors here all came from a man aged 18 to 30 in good health. Some clones in this sample may be carry-over from other donors' samples. Both conserved end residues are part of each CDR3. The D gene is left open where the match is weak. Clone size is stated in some rows and not others, as once, few, many or a class when expanded.

TRBV9	NA	NA	TRBJ2-7	CASSVGPPGSEQYF	TGTGCCAGCAGCGTTGGTCCACCCGGGAGCGAGCAGTACTTC
TRBV6-1	NA	NA	TRBJ2-7	CASSERASADEQYF	TGTGCCAGCAGTGAACGGGCTAGCGCCGACGAGCAGTACTTC
TRBV28	NA	NA	TRBJ2-2	CASSPPRTGELFF	TGTGCCAGCAGTCCCCCACGGACCGGGGAGCTGTTTTTT
TRBV7-9	NA	TRBD2	TRBJ2-3	CASSLAIAGATDTQYF	TGTGCCAGCAGCTTAGCGATAGCGGGAGCCACAGATACGCAGTATTTT
TRBV4-2	NA	NA	TRBJ1-3	CASSPGISGNTIYF	TGTGCCAGCAGCCCAGGGATCTCTGGAAACACCATATATTTT
TRBV27	few	NA	TRBJ2-2	CASSWSGELFF	TGTGCCAGCAGTTGGTCCGGGGAGCTGTTTTTT
TRBV11-2	NA	NA	TRBJ2-2	CASSLGRGSGELFF	TGTGCCAGCAGCTTAGGTCGGGGATCCGGGGAGCTGTTTTTT
TRBV27	NA	NA	TRBJ1-2	CASSSLPGVGYTF	TGTGCCAGCAGTTCCCTACCAGGGGTCGGCTACACCTTC
TRBV28	NA	NA	TRBJ2-1	CASSLYERPNEQFF	TGTGCCAGCAGTTTATACGAGCGGCCTAATGAGCAGTTCTTC
TRBV19	few	NA	TRBJ1-2	CASSDAGTYYGYTF	TGTGCCAGTAGTGATGCCGGGACTTACTATGGCTACACCTTC
TRBV2	few	TRBD1	TRBJ1-1	CASSEDRGTEAFF	TGTGCCAGCAGCGAAGACAGGGGCACTGAAGCTTTCTTT
TRBV25-1	NA	NA	TRBJ2-2	CASSESGRGSTGELFF	TGTGCCAGCAGTGAAAGTGGCAGGGGTAGCACCGGGGAGCTGTTTTTT
TRBV7-9	NA	NA	TRBJ1-1	CASSSLTEAFF	TGTGCCAGCAGCTCCTTGACTGAAGCTTTCTTT
TRBV29-1	NA	NA	TRBJ1-1	CSAYPGQGSEAFF	TGCAGCGCCTACCCTGGGCAGGGTTCCGAAGCTTTCTTT